What follows describes a single T cell receptor beta chain. Its antigen is as yet unknown. Primers: 60 Vbeta forward and 13 Jbeta reverse. Sequenced by immunoSEQ multiplex PCR; TCRdb stores in-frame clones only, minus some. The profile shows under 300,000 clones, approximately 91% of them singletons. This sample is part of a study of cytomegalovirus exposure and HLA in healthy donors. Looked up from germline, CDR1 is SGHKS and CDR2 is YYEKEE (reference sequence). Trimming left V 4 bases short and J 4 bases short, with 11 bases between. The CDR3 runs 14 residues. Regarding the study as a whole: In a later analysis, CMV-associated beta chains were mostly HLA-associated, it appeared. Roughly uniform sequencing depth across donors was assumed, possibly incorrectly.

The study sampled nominally healthy donors, though unrecorded immune exposures were likely. The rearrangement links TRBV5-5 to TRBJ2-2; D is uncertain. The sequenced sample consisted of PBMCs. The sequence was obtained from a girl aged 2 to 9 in good health and CMV-seronegative. The CDR3, as DNA: TGTGCCAGCAGCCCGCGGTTGGTCACCGGGGAGCTGTTTTTT. Encoded protein: CASSPRLVTGELFF.